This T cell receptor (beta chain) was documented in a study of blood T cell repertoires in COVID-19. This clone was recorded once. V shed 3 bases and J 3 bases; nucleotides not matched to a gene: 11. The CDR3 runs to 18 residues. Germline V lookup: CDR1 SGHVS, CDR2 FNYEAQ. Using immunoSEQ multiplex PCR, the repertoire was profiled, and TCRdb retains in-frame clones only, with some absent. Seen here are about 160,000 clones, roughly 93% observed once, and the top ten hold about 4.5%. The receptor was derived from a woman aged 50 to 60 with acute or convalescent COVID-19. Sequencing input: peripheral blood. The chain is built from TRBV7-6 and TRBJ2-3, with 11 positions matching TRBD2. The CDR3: CASSLIAGGPGTTDTQYF. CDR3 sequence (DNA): TGTGCCAGCAGCTTGATAGCGGGAGGGCCCGGGACAACAGATACGCAGTATTTT.